A few counts support the clone carrying this TCR beta chain. What it recognizes is unknown. Other DNA variants within this sample encode the same CDR3. This record comes from a study of shared clonotypes between healthy human individuals. Study conclusions and caveats: Clonotype sharing among donors was thought likely to change with sequencing depth.

CD45RA+ naive and CD45RA-negative memory subsets were separated from CD4+ cells. This table comes from immunoSEQ multiplex PCR, and its TCRdb copy is limited to in-frame clones, with some not included. This sample has over 850,000 clones, with around 82% found just once. Per germline, CDR1 SGDLS and CDR2 YYNGEE. The V end lost 0 bases, the J end lost 0 bases, and 3 bases lay between the germline ends. This CDR3 contains 13 residues. This receptor was obtained from a man aged 18 to 30 in good health. Some clones in this sample may be carry-over from other donors' samples. The sequencing input was memory CD4+ T cells from PBMCs. Subset defined: CD45RA-negative fraction. The chain recombines TRBV9 with TRBJ1-1; no reliable D call. As DNA, the CDR3 is TGTGCCAGCAGCGTAGACCTGAACACTGAAGCTTTCTTT. This translates into CASSVDLNTEAFF.